Described below is a single T cell receptor (beta chain) sequence and its context. Its cognate antigen is unknown. The sample belongs to a study of tissue T cells after allogeneic stem cell transplantation. CDR1 and CDR2 from the germline V gene are SGHRS and YFSETQ. CDR3 length: 15 amino acids. V lost 1 base, J lost 0 bases, and 10 bases lay in between. General observations from the study: Shared clones across patients were few; motif clustering revealed tissue-specific shared signatures.

Clones were read by immunoSEQ multiplex PCR, and TCRdb kept only the in-frame ones, dropping some. The repertoire holds under 4,000 clones, with around 64% as singletons. V and J are TRBV5-1 and TRBJ1-2; the D is unclear. Sequenced material: tissue from the right colon, taken at autopsy. The TCR comes from an older male donor with lung cancer. The CDR3 sequence: CASSLRGDSNYGYTF. Here the CDR3 DNA reads TGCGCCAGCAGCTTGCGTGGGGATTCTAACTATGGCTACACCTTC.